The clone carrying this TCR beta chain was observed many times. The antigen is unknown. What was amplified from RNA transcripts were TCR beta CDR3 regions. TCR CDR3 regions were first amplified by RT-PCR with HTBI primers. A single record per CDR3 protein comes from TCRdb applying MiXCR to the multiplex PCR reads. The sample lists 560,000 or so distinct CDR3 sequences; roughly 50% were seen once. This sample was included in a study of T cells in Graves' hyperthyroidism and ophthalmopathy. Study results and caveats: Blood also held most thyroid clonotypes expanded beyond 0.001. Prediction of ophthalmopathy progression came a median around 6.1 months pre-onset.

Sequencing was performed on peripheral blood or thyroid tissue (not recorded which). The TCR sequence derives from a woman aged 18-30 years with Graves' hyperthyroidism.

Written as DNA, the CDR3 is TGTGCCAGCAGCTCTTCGACAGTGAACACTGAAGCTTTCTTT. Its translation: CASSSSTVNTEAFF. This rearrangement joins TRBV7-6 to TRBJ1-1; a weak D match, TRBD1 (5 bases). The ends were cut back, 4 bases at V and 0 bases at J, with 9 bases in the middle. The length of the CDR3 is 14 residues. The V gene's germline CDR1 is SGHVS and CDR2 FNYEAQ.